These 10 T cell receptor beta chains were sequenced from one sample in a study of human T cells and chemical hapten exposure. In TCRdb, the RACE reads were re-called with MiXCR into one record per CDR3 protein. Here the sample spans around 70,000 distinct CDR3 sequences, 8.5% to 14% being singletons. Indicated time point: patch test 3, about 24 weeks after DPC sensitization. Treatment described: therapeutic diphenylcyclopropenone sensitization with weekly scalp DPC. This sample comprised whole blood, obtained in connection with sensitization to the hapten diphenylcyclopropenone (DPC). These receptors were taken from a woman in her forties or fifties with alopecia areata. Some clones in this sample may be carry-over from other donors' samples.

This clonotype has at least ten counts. The CDR3 here is CASSGNRDSPLHF. CDR3 bases: TGTGCCAGTAGTGGGAACAGGGATTCACCCCTCCACTTT. The chain links TRBV19 to TRBJ1-6; possibly TRBD1 for D (6 bases). Germline-derived CDR1 and CDR2 are LNHDA and SQIVND (reference sequence). The germline V and J ends were trimmed by 5 bases and 8 bases, with 10 bases remaining between them. The CDR3 is 13 residues long.

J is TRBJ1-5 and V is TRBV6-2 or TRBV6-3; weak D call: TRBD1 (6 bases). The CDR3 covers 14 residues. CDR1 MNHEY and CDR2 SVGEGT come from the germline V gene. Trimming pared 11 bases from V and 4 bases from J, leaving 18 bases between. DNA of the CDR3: TGTGCCCTCAGCAGGGGCGCTTCTAATCAGCCCCAGCATTTT. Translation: CALSRGASNQPQHF.

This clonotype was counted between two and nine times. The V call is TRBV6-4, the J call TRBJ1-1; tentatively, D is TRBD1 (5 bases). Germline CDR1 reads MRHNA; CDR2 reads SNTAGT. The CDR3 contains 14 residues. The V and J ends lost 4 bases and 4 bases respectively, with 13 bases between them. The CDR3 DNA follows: TGTGCCAGCAGTGGGGACGGGTCGAGCACTGAAGCTTTCTTT. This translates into CASSGDGSSTEAFF.

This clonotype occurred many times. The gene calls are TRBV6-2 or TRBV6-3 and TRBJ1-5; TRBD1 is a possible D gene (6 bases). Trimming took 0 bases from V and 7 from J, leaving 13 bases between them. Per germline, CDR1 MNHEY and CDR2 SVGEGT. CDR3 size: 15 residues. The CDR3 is CASSYSIQGGQPQHF. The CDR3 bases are TGTGCCAGCAGTTACTCGATACAGGGTGGGCAGCCCCAGCATTTT.

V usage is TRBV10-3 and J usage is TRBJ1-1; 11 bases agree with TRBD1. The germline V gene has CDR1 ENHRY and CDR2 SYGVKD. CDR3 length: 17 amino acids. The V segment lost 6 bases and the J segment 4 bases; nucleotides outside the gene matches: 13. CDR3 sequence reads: CAIRGPGQGVQGTEAFF. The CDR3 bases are TGTGCCATCAGGGGCCCGGGACAGGGGGTTCAGGGCACTGAAGCTTTCTTT.

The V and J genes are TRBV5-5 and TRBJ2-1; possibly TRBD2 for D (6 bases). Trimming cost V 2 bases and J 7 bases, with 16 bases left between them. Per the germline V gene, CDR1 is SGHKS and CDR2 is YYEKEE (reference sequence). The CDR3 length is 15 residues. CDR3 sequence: CASSFLRERPNEQFF. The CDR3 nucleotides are TGTGCCAGCAGCTTTTTACGGGAGAGGCCTAATGAGCAGTTCTTC.

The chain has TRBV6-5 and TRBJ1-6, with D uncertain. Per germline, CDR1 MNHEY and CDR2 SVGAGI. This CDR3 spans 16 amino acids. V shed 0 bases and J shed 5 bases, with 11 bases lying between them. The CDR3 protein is CASSYSSATDNSPLHF. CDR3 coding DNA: TGTGCCAGCAGTTACTCGTCGGCAACCGATAATTCACCCCTCCACTTT.

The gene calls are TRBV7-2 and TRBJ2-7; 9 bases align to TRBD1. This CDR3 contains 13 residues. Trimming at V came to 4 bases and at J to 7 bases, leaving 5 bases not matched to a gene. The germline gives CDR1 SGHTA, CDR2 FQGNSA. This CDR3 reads CASSSRTGVEQYF. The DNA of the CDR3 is TGTGCCAGCAGCTCCAGGACAGGGGTGGAGCAGTACTTC. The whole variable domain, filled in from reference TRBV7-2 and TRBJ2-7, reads GAGVSQSPSNKVTEKGKDVELRCDPISGHTALYWYRQSLGQGLEFLIYFQGNSAPDKSGLPSDRFSAERTGGSVSTLTIQRTQQEDSAVYLCASSSRTGVEQYFGPGTRLTVT.

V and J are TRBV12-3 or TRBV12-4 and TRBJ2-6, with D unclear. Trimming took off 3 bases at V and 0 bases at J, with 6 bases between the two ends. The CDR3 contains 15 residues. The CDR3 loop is CASSFGFSGANVLTF. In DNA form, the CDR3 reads TGTGCCAGCAGTTTCGGTTTCTCTGGGGCCAACGTCCTGACTTTC.

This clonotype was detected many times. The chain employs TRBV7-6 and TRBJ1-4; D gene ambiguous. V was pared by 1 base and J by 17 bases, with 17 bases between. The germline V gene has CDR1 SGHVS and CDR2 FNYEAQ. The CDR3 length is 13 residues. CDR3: CASSLVIAAGIFF. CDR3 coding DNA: TGTGCCAGCAGCTTAGTCATTGCGGCAGGTATTTTTTTT.